This T cell receptor beta chain was sequenced during a study of human T cells and chemical hapten exposure. As for the study in general: The study enrolled mostly female patients with alopecia areata, totalis or universalis.

This clonotype was picked up many times. TCRdb processed the RACE reads anew with MiXCR; each CDR3 protein has one entry. The sample lists tens of thousands of distinct CDR3 sequences, approximately 10% occurring once. Time point described: pre-sensitization, week 0. Treatment given: therapeutic diphenylcyclopropenone sensitization with weekly scalp DPC. Total RNA came from unfractionated whole blood. Each patch test followed a blood draw. Material: whole blood, obtained in connection with sensitization to the hapten diphenylcyclopropenone (DPC). The source is a man aged 50 to 59 with alopecia areata. Some clones in this sample may be carry-over from other donors' samples.

The CDR3 here is CASRNANSYYEQYF. Here the CDR3 DNA reads TGTGCCAGCAGAAACGCGAACAGCTACTACGAGCAGTACTTC. The rearrangement joins TRBV28 to TRBJ2-7; D is uncertain. The CDR3 loop spans 14 amino acids. Germline loops: CDR1 MDHEN, CDR2 SYDVKM. Deletions cut 6 bases from V and 3 bases from J, with 15 bases between.